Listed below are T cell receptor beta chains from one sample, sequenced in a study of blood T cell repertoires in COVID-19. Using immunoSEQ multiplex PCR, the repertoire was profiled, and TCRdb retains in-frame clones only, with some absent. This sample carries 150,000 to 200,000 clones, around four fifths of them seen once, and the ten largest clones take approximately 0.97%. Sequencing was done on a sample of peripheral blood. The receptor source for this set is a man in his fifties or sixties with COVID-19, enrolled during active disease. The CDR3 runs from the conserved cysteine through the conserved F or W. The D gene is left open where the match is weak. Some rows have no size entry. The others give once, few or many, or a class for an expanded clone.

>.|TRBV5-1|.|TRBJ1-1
CASSSRGVEAFF
TGCGCCAGCAGCTCACGGGGGGTTGAAGCTTTCTTT
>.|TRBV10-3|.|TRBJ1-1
CAITLNPGNTEAFF
TGTGCCATCACCCTAAATCCGGGGAACACTGAAGCTTTCTTT
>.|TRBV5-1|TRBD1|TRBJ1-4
CASSLGGQRGEKLFF
TGCGCCAGCAGCTTGGGGGGACAGCGAGGTGAAAAACTGTTTTTT
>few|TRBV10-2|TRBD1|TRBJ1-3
CASGGQGYTIYF
TGCGCCAGCGGGGGACAGGGATACACCATATATTTT
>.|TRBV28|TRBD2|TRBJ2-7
CASTRGGYEQYF
TGTGCCAGCACCCGGGGGGGATACGAGCAGTACTTC
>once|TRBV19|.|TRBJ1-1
CASSGLDTEAFF
TGTGCCAGTTCGGGACTGGACACTGAAGCTTTCTTT
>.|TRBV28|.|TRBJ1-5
CASSSDSNQPQHF
TGTGCCAGCAGTTCAGATAGCAATCAGCCCCAGCATTTT
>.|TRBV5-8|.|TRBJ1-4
CASSGARGATTNEKLFF
TGTGCCAGCAGCGGAGCACGGGGGGCGACAACTAATGAAAAACTGTTTTTT
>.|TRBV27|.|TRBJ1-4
CASSPWKTSTEKLFF
TGTGCCAGCAGCCCCTGGAAGACAAGTACTGAAAAACTGTTTTTT
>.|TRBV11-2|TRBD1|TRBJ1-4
CASSWGTGEAEKLFF
TGTGCCAGCAGCTGGGGGACAGGGGAAGCTGAAAAACTGTTTTTT
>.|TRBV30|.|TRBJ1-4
CAWSTTNEKLFF
TGTGCCTGGTCCACAACTAATGAAAAACTGTTTTTT
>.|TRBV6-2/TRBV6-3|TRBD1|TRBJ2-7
CASSYSTGGSYEQYF
TGTGCCAGCAGTTACTCCACAGGGGGCTCCTACGAGCAGTACTTC
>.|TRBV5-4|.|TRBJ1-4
CASSHEGGRELFF
TGTGCCAGCAGCCATGAGGGTGGAAGGGAACTGTTTTTT
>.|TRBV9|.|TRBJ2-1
CASSPTSTRGQFF
TGTGCCAGCAGCCCAACGTCAACTAGAGGGCAGTTCTTC
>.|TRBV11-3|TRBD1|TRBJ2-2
CAAIIRFVSGTGTGELFF
TGTGCCGCCATAATCCGATTTGTTTCCGGGACAGGTACCGGGGAGCTGTTTTTT
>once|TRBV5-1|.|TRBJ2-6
CASSLATSGANVLTF
TGCGCCAGCAGCTTGGCCACTTCTGGGGCCAACGTCCTGACTTTC
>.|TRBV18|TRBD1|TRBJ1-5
CASSSLQGQGNQPQHF
TGTGCCAGCTCATCCTTACAGGGGCAGGGCAATCAGCCCCAGCATTTT
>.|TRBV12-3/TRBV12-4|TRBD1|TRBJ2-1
CASRSQGADEQFF
TGTGCCAGCAGGTCACAGGGGGCAGATGAGCAGTTCTTC
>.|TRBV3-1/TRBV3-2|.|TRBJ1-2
CASSPDKTNYGYTF
TGTGCCAGCAGCCCGGACAAGACGAACTATGGCTACACCTTC
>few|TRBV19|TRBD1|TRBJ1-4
CASTGTGGLNEKLFF
TGTGCCAGTACCGGGACAGGGGGCCTTAATGAAAAACTGTTTTTT
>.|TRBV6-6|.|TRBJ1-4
CASRLDRKNEKLFF
TGTGCCAGCAGATTAGACAGGAAAAATGAAAAACTGTTTTTT
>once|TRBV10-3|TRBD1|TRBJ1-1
CAISGDRGMGHTEAFF
TGTGCCATCAGTGGGGACAGGGGGATGGGACACACTGAAGCTTTCTTT
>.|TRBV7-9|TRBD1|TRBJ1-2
CASSLLDRVYGYTF
TGTGCCAGCAGCTTACTGGACAGGGTCTATGGCTACACCTTC
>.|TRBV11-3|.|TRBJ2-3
CASSFRDSPGDTQYF
TGTGCCAGCAGCTTCCGGGACTCCCCCGGGGATACGCAGTATTTT
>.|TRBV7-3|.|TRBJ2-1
CASSPSGGNNEQFF
TGTGCCAGCAGTCCTAGTGGGGGGAACAATGAGCAGTTCTTC
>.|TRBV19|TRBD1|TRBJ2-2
CASIGTGANTGELFF
TGTGCCAGTATAGGGACAGGGGCTAACACCGGGGAGCTGTTTTTT
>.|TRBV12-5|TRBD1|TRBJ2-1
CASGRPRDRGYNEQFF
TGTGCTAGTGGCCGACCCCGGGACAGGGGCTACAATGAGCAGTTCTTC
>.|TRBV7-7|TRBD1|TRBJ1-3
CASSPGQGNTIYF
TGTGCCAGCAGCCCGGGACAGGGAAACACCATATATTTT
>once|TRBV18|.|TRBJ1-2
CASSGQRALDGYTF
TGTGCCAGCTCAGGACAGCGCGCTCTGGATGGCTACACCTTC
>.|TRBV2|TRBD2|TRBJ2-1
CAGEGTSISHEQFF
TGTGCCGGCGAAGGGACTAGTATCTCCCATGAGCAGTTCTTC